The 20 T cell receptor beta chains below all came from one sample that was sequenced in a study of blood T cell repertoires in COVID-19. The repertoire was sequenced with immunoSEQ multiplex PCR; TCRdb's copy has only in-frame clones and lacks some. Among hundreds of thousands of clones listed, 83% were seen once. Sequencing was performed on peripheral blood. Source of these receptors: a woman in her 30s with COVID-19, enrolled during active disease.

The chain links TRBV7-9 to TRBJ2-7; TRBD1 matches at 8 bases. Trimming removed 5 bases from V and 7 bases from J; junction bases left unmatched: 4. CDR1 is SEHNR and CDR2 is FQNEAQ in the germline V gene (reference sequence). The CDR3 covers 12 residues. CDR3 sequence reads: CASSLGQAEQYF. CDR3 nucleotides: TGTGCCAGCAGCCTGGGACAGGCGGAGCAGTACTTC.

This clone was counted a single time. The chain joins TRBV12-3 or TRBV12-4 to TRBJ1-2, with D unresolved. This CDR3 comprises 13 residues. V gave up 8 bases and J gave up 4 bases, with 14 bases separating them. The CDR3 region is CASSLQAFYGYTF. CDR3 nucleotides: TGTGCCAGCTCCTTGCAGGCTTTCTATGGCTACACCTTC.

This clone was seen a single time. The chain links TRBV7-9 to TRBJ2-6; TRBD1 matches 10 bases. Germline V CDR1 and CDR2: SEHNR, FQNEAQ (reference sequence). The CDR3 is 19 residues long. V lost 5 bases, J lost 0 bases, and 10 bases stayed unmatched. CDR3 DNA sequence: TGTGCCAGCAGCGAATACAGGACAGGGGGAAACTCTGGGGCCAACGTCCTGACTTTC. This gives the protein CASSEYRTGGNSGANVLTF.

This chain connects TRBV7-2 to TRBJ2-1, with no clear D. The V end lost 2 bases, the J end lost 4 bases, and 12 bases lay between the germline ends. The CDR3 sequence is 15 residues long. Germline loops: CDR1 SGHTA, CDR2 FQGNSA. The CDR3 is CASSLLPAWYNEQFF. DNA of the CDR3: TGTGCCAGCAGCTTACTCCCAGCGTGGTACAATGAGCAGTTCTTC.

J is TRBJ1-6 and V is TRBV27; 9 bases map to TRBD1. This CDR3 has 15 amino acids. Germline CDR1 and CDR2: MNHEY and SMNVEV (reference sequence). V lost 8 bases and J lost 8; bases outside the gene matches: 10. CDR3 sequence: CASWGTGRSDSPLHF. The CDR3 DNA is TGTGCCAGCTGGGGGACAGGGAGGTCGGATTCACCCCTCCACTTT.

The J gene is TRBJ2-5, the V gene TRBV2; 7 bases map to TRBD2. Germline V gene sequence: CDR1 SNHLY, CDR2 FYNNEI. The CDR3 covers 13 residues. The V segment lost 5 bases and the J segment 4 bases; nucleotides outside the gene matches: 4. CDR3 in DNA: TGTGCCAGCAGTTGGTCGGGGGGAGAGACCCAGTACTTC. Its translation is CASSWSGGETQYF.

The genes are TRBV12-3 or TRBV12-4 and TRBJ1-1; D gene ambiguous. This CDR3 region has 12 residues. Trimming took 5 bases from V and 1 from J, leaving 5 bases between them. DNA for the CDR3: TGTGCCAGCAGTCCGGGGAACACTGAAGCTTTCTTT. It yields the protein CASSPGNTEAFF.

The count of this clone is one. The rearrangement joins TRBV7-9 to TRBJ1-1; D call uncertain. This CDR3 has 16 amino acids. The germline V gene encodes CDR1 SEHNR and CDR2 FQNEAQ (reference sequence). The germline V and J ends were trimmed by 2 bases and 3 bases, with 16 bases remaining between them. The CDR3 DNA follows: TGTGCCAGCAGCTTAATCTCGGGTACCCTACACACTGAAGCTTTCTTT. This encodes CASSLISGTLHTEAFF.

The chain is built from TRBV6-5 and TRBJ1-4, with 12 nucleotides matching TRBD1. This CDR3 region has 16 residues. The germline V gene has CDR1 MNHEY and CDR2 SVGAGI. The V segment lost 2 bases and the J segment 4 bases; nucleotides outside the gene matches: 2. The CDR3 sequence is CASSYRDRGRNEKLFF. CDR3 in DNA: TGTGCCAGCAGTTACCGGGACAGGGGGCGTAATGAAAAACTGTTTTTT.

The CDR3 sequence: CASRPSGTSGSVTDTQYF. The CDR3 nucleotides are TGTGCCAGTAGACCTTCGGGGACTAGCGGGAGTGTAACAGATACGCAGTATTTT. V and J are TRBV19 and TRBJ2-3, with TRBD2 matching over 14 bases. J was trimmed by 3 bases and V by 6 bases; bases with no gene match: 11. CDR1 is LNHDA and CDR2 is SQIVND in the germline V gene (reference sequence). The CDR3 is 18 residues long. Combining the CDR3 with reference TRBV19 and TRBJ2-3 gives the whole variable domain DGGITQSPKYLFRKEGQNVTLSCEQNLNHDAMYWYRQDPGQGLRLIYYSQIVNDFQKGDIAEGYSVSREKKESFPLTVTSAQKNPTAFYLCASRPSGTSGSVTDTQYFGPGTRLTVL.

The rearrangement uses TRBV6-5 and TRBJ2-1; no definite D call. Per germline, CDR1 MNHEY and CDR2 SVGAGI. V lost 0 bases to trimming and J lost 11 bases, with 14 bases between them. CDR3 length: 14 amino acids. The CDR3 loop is CASSYSDQRGKQFF. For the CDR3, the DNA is TGTGCCAGCAGTTACTCGGATCAGCGTGGAAAGCAGTTCTTC.

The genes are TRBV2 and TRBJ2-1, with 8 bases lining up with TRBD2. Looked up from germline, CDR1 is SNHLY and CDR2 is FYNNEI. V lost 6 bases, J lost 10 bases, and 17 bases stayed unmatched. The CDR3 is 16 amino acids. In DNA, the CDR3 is TGTGCCAGCAGGTCCTTAGCGGGGCGAGAACAATACGAGCAGTTCTTC. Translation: CASRSLAGREQYEQFF. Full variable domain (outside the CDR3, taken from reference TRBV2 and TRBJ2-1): EPEVTQTPSHQVTQMGQEVILRCVPISNHLYFYWYRQILGQKVEFLVSFYNNEISEKSEIFDDQFSVERPDGSNFTLKIRSTKLEDSAMYFCASRSLAGREQYEQFFGPGTRLTVL.

CDR3 DNA: TGTGCCACCAGCAGAGAGGGGACTAGGAATAGGGGTAACAACAAAAACATTCAGTACTTC. Its protein is CATSREGTRNRGNNKNIQYF. The chain is built from TRBV15 and TRBJ2-4; TRBD2 aligns across 8 bases. Germline CDR1 and CDR2: LNHNV and YYDKDF (reference sequence). Unmatched junction bases numbered 16, after V lost 0 bases and J lost 3 bases. This CDR3 comprises 20 residues.

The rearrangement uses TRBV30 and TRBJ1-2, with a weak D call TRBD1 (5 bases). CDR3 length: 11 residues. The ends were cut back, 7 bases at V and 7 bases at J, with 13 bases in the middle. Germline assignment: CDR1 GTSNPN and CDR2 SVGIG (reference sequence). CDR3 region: CASQGRVGYTF. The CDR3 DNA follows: TGTGCCTCCCAGGGTAGAGTTGGCTACACCTTC.

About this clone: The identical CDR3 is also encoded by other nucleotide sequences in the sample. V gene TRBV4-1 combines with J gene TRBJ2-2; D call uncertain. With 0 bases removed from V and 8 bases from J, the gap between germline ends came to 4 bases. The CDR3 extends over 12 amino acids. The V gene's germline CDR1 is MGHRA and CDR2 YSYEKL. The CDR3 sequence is CASSQESGELFF. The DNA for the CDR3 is TGCGCCAGCAGCCAAGAATCAGGGGAGCTGTTTTTT.

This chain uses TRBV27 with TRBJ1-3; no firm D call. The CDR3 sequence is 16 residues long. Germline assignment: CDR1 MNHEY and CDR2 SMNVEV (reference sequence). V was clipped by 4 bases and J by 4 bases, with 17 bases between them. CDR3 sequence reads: CASSSPSGVGGNTIYF. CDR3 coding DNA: TGTGCCAGCAGTTCCCCTTCCGGGGTGGGAGGAAACACCATATATTTT.

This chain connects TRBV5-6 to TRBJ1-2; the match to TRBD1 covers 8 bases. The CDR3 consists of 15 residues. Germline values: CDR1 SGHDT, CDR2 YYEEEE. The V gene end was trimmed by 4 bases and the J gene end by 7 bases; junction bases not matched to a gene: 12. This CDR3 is CASSPRTGLVSGYTF. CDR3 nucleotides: TGTGCCAGCAGCCCGAGGACAGGGTTGGTTTCTGGCTACACCTTC.

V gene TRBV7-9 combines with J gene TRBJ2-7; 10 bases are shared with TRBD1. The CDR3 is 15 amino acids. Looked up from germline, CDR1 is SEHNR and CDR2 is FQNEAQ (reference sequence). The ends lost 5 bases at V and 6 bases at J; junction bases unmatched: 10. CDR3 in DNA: TGTGCCAGCAGCCTTTCCGACAGGGGGCTTATCGAGCAGTACTTC. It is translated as CASSLSDRGLIEQYF.

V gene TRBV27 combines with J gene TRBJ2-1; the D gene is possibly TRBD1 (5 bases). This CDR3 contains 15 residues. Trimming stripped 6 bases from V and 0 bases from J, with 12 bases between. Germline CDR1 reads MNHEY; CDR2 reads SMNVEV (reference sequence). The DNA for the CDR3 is TGTGCCAGCAGACCAGGGTCCTCCTCCTACAATGAGCAGTTCTTC. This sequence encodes CASRPGSSSYNEQFF.

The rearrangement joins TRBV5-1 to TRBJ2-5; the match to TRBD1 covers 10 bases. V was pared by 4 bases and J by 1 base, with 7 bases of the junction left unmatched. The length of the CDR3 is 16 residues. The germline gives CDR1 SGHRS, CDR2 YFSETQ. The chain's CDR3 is CASSEGQGTPQETQYF. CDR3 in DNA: TGCGCCAGCAGCGAGGGACAGGGGACGCCCCAAGAGACCCAGTACTTC.